A selection of T cell receptor beta chains follows, all from one sample in a study of blood T cell repertoires in COVID-19. The repertoire was sequenced with immunoSEQ multiplex PCR; TCRdb's copy has only in-frame clones and lacks some. The sample comprises about 190,000 clones, more than 75% of which are singletons, and almost 5% rests with the top ten. Sequencing used peripheral blood. All receptors come from a woman of 80 years or more with acute or convalescent COVID-19. CDR3s include the opening cysteine and the closing phenylalanine or tryptophan. D genes are given only for firm matches. Clone size, where shown, is once, few, many, or a class for clones that have expanded.

NA,TRBV5-6,TRBJ1-2,NA,CASSGGRTYYGYTF,TGTGCCAGCAGCGGCGGAAGAACTTACTATGGCTACACCTTC
few,TRBV9,TRBJ2-2,NA,CASSVDGNTGELFF,TGTGCCAGCAGCGTAGACGGGAACACCGGGGAGCTGTTTTTT
NA,TRBV2,TRBJ1-5,TRBD1,CASKQQGGDSNQPQHF,TGTGCCAGCAAACAACAGGGGGGTGATAGCAATCAGCCCCAGCATTTT
NA,TRBV20-1,TRBJ2-7,NA,CSARRGYEQYF,TGCAGTGCTAGACGAGGCTACGAGCAGTACTTC
few,TRBV5-4,TRBJ2-1,NA,CASSRPGLVRNEQFF,TGTGCCAGCAGCCGTCCGGGACTTGTAAGAAATGAGCAGTTCTTC
NA,TRBV5-1,TRBJ1-1,NA,CASSSPEGGNTEAFF,TGCGCCAGCAGCTCCCCGGAGGGCGGGAACACTGAAGCTTTCTTT
NA,TRBV7-2,TRBJ1-1,NA,CASSNRGNTEAFF,TGTGCCAGCAGCAACCGGGGGAACACTGAAGCTTTCTTT
NA,TRBV6-5,TRBJ1-2,NA,CASKGVGYGYTF,TGTGCCAGCAAGGGGGTTGGGTATGGCTACACCTTC
NA,TRBV10-2,TRBJ1-1,NA,CASSGRTGGTEAFF,TGCGCCAGCAGTGGGCGGACGGGGGGGACTGAAGCTTTCTTT
NA,TRBV7-9,TRBJ1-1,NA,CASSPQTGPGTEAFF,TGTGCCAGCAGCCCTCAAACAGGCCCCGGTACTGAAGCTTTCTTT
NA,TRBV10-3,TRBJ2-7,TRBD2,CAIRDETSGKYEQYF,TGTGCCATCAGAGATGAGACTAGCGGGAAATACGAGCAGTACTTC
NA,TRBV6-2/TRBV6-3,TRBJ1-2,NA,CASSTTVPYGYTF,TGTGCCAGCAGTACGACAGTGCCCTATGGCTACACCTTC
once,TRBV2,TRBJ1-2,TRBD1,CASSEQGGGYGYTF,TGTGCCAGCAGTGAACAGGGGGGCGGCTATGGCTACACCTTC
once,TRBV5-5,TRBJ2-7,TRBD1,CASSSLPGQGAHEQYF,TGTGCCAGCAGTTCCCTCCCGGGACAGGGGGCGCACGAGCAGTACTTC
NA,TRBV27,TRBJ2-7,NA,CASSATGTGGREQYF,TGTGCCAGCAGTGCGACCGGGACCGGGGGGCGGGAGCAGTACTTC
NA,TRBV3-1/TRBV3-2,TRBJ2-1,NA,CASSHSGADNEQFF,TGTGCCAGCAGCCATAGCGGAGCTGACAATGAGCAGTTCTTC